This T cell receptor beta chain was captured by sequencing in a study of T cell responses to AZD1222 COVID-19 vaccine. Study context: Second-dose intervals of approximately 4 or approximately 12 weeks were pooled. Study-wide findings and caveats: Clonal diversity may have been underestimated in mostly white British donors. Receipt of two AZD1222 doses was followed by a rise in Spike-specific TCR breadth and depth.

As for this clone: Its specificity is unknown.

The CDR3 spans 15 residues. CDR1 and CDR2 from the germline V gene are GTSNPN and SVGIG (reference sequence). The ends were cut back, 1 base at V and 4 bases at J, with 14 bases in the middle. The protocol was immunoSEQ multiplex PCR, while the TCRdb copy is restricted to in-frame clones and leaves out a portion. This table has about 94,000 clones, around 90% appearing once. The chain combines TRBV30 with TRBJ1-5; D is unresolved. The source material was peripheral blood, sampled on day 0 of AZD1222 vaccination. The receptor was isolated from an adult in good health. CDR3 sequence (DNA): TGTGCCTGGAGTGCTACACAGAAAAATAATCAGCCCCAGCATTTT. Its protein is CAWSATQKNNQPQHF.